The rows below give T cell receptor beta chains drawn from one sample of a study of neurological immune-mediated disorders. TCRdb called the 5' RACE reads again in MiXCR, with one record for every CDR3 protein. The table includes around 76,000 distinct CDR3 sequences, more than 8.5% detected once. Sequencing was carried out using PBMCs. These TCRs come from a man aged 30-40 years in good health. Both conserved end residues are part of each CDR3. A D gene is named only where the DNA matches it firmly. Clone size, where shown, is once, few, many, or a class for clones that have expanded.

CDR3aa: CASTGGAEAFF
CDR3nt: TGTGCCAGCACGGGTGGCGCTGAAGCTTTCTTT
abundance: few
j_gene: TRBJ1-1
d_gene: -
v_gene: TRBV2

CDR3aa: CSARDPPGLAVLSDTQYF
CDR3nt: TGCAGTGCTAGGGACCCCCCAGGACTAGCGGTTCTATCAGATACGCAGTATTTT
abundance: many
j_gene: TRBJ2-3
d_gene: TRBD2
v_gene: TRBV20-1

CDR3aa: CSARLRTEFNSYEQYF
CDR3nt: TGCAGTGCTAGACTGCGGACGGAATTCAACTCCTACGAGCAGTACTTC
abundance: many
j_gene: TRBJ2-7
d_gene: -
v_gene: TRBV20-1

CDR3aa: CASKADSTDTQYF
CDR3nt: TGTGCCAGCAAGGCGGATAGCACAGATACGCAGTATTTT
abundance: many
j_gene: TRBJ2-3
d_gene: -
v_gene: TRBV27

CDR3aa: CASGGGTGWNNEQFF
CDR3nt: TGCGCCAGCGGGGGGGGGACAGGGTGGAACAATGAGCAGTTCTTC
abundance: -
j_gene: TRBJ2-1
d_gene: TRBD1
v_gene: TRBV5-1

CDR3aa: CASSREGLAASYNEQFF
CDR3nt: TGTGCCAGCTCACGCGAGGGACTAGCGGCCTCCTACAATGAGCAGTTCTTC
abundance: many
j_gene: TRBJ2-1
d_gene: TRBD2
v_gene: TRBV18

CDR3aa: CASSKERDRENTGELFF
CDR3nt: TGTGCCAGCAGCAAAGAGAGGGACAGGGAGAACACCGGGGAGCTGTTTTTT
abundance: many
j_gene: TRBJ2-2
d_gene: -
v_gene: TRBV21-1

CDR3aa: CSVEVDRLLSYEQYF
CDR3nt: TGCAGCGTTGAAGTCGACCGACTCCTATCCTACGAGCAGTACTTC
abundance: many
j_gene: TRBJ2-7
d_gene: -
v_gene: TRBV29-1

CDR3aa: CASSGYRASYEQYF
CDR3nt: TGTGCCAGCAGCGGATACAGGGCGTCCTACGAGCAGTACTTC
abundance: many
j_gene: TRBJ2-7
d_gene: -
v_gene: TRBV5-6

CDR3aa: CALTGATHYEQYF
CDR3nt: TGTGCCTTAACTGGAGCGACTCACTACGAGCAGTACTTC
abundance: many
j_gene: TRBJ2-7
d_gene: -
v_gene: TRBV30

CDR3aa: CASTSAPGPRSPGELFF
CDR3nt: TGTGCCAGCACCAGTGCACCCGGGCCGAGGTCCCCCGGGGAGCTGTTTTTT
abundance: many
j_gene: TRBJ2-2
d_gene: -
v_gene: TRBV12-3/TRBV12-4

CDR3aa: CASGEQGASFNEQFF
CDR3nt: TGTGCCAGCGGGGAACAGGGGGCCTCGTTCAATGAGCAGTTCTTC
abundance: many
j_gene: TRBJ2-1
d_gene: TRBD1
v_gene: TRBV11-2

CDR3aa: CASSLGKGLLYEQYF
CDR3nt: TGCGCCAGCAGCTTGGGTAAGGGACTGCTATACGAGCAGTACTTC
abundance: many
j_gene: TRBJ2-7
d_gene: -
v_gene: TRBV5-1

CDR3aa: CASSLRSGPDTQYF
CDR3nt: TGCGCCAGCAGCCTGAGAAGCGGCCCAGATACGCAGTATTTT
abundance: many
j_gene: TRBJ2-3
d_gene: -
v_gene: TRBV5-1

CDR3aa: CTSSQNAGGQYNYGYTF
CDR3nt: TGCACCAGCAGCCAAAATGCAGGGGGCCAATATAACTATGGCTACACCTTC
abundance: -
j_gene: TRBJ1-2
d_gene: TRBD1
v_gene: TRBV4-1